The 9 T cell receptor beta chains below come from one sample, sequenced in a study of T-cell memory formation after mild COVID-19. Each CDR3 protein gets one entry after TCRdb re-called the 5' RACE reads with MiXCR. This table holds hundreds of thousands of distinct CDR3 sequences, 17% found once. The sample taken for sequencing was PBMCs or a T cell subset sorted from them (not recorded which). The receptors were sampled from an adult woman who had mild COVID-19 (a few samples of this study predate the infection). Cell type and time point are not known.

CDR3 DNA: TGTGCCAGCAGCTTTATCCCAGGCCCCCAAGAGACCCAGTACTTC. Translation gives CASSFIPGPQETQYF. The chain uses TRBV7-8 and TRBJ2-5; D call uncertain. The V end lost 3 bases, the J end lost 1 base, and 12 bases lay between the germline ends. The CDR3 is 15 amino acids. In germline, CDR1 is SGHVS, CDR2 FQNEAQ.

V is TRBV29-1 and J is TRBJ2-4; TRBD2 aligns across 10 bases. CDR1 is SQVTM, CDR2 ANQGSEA, per germline. The CDR3 loop spans 12 amino acids. V lost 6 bases, J lost 10 bases, and 6 bases stayed unmatched. The CDR3 reads CSVSGGGSIQYF. DNA of the CDR3: TGCAGCGTGAGCGGGGGGGGTTCGATTCAGTACTTC. Full variable domain (outside the CDR3, taken from reference TRBV29-1 and TRBJ2-4): SAVISQKPSRDICQRGTSLTIQCQVDSQVTMMFWYRQQPGQSLTLIATANQGSEATYESGFVIDKFPISRPNLTFSTLTVSNMSPEDSSIYLCSVSGGGSIQYFGAGTRLSVL.

This clonotype appeared a few times. The chain couples TRBV15 to TRBJ2-7; 9 nucleotides align to TRBD2. The CDR3 runs to 17 residues. The germline gives CDR1 LNHNV, CDR2 YYDKDF (reference sequence). With 6 bases clipped from V and 4 bases from J, the junction kept 16 bases outside the gene matches. The CDR3 bases are TGTGCCACCAGTCCGACACTTGAAGCGGGGGGCCCATACGAGCAGTACTTC. Its translation is CATSPTLEAGGPYEQYF.

The V and J genes are TRBV6-5 and TRBJ2-3; D is undetermined. The CDR3 is 15 residues long. V was cut by 0 bases and J by 4 bases, with 11 bases left in between. Germline-derived CDR1 and CDR2 are MNHEY and SVGAGI. The DNA for the CDR3 is TGTGCCAGCAGTTACTCCTTGGTAGGGCCAGATACGCAGTATTTT. Translation gives CASSYSLVGPDTQYF.

V usage is TRBV7-2 and J usage is TRBJ2-1; D might be TRBD1 (6 bases). The CDR3 is 16 residues long. V lost 2 bases and J lost 10, with 21 bases in between. Germline loops: CDR1 SGHTA, CDR2 FQGNSA. For the CDR3, the DNA is TGTGCCAGCAGCTTAAGTCTGGGCTATCGTAGGGGGGAGCAGTTCTTC. This translates into CASSLSLGYRRGEQFF.

This clonotype was found many times. The chain carries TRBV15 and TRBJ2-3; D is perhaps TRBD2 (5 bases). CDR1 and CDR2 (germline): LNHNV, YYDKDF (reference sequence). There are 16 residues in the CDR3. The V end was cut by 4 bases, the J end by 0 bases, with 14 bases between. The CDR3 region is CATSNQPGLSTDTQYF. Written as DNA, the CDR3 is TGTGCCACCAGCAATCAGCCGGGGTTGAGCACAGATACGCAGTATTTT.

J is TRBJ2-1 and V is TRBV27, with 10 nucleotides matching TRBD1. This CDR3 has 14 amino acids. The V segment lost 5 bases and the J segment 13 bases; nucleotides outside the gene matches: 11. Germline V lookup: CDR1 MNHEY, CDR2 SMNVEV (reference sequence). The CDR3 here is CASSPSTGGKRQFF. CDR3 coding DNA: TGTGCCAGCAGTCCATCGACAGGGGGCAAGAGACAGTTCTTC.

This clonotype showed up many times. This chain joins TRBV3-1 and TRBJ1-1; perhaps TRBD1 as D (5 bases). The CDR3 runs 15 residues. Germline lookup yields CDR1 LGHDT and CDR2 YNNKEL (reference sequence). Trimming stripped 4 bases from V and 0 bases from J, with 12 bases between. CDR3 residues: CASSRGTAVNTEAFF. In DNA form, the CDR3 reads TGTGCCAGCAGCCGAGGGACGGCGGTGAACACTGAAGCTTTCTTT.

The J gene is TRBJ2-1, the V gene TRBV7-9; 12 positions agree with TRBD2. In germline, CDR1 is SEHNR, CDR2 FQNEAQ (reference sequence). The CDR3 is 14 residues long. The trim removed 6 bases at V and 9 bases at J, leaving 6 bases unmatched. The CDR3 region is CASSTSGGRGEQFF. CDR3 bases: TGTGCCAGCAGTACTAGCGGGGGGCGAGGTGAGCAGTTCTTC.